This entry concerns a single TCR beta chain. What this receptor recognizes is not known. No quality values exist for individual bases; no much larger clone is one base distant. This sample stems from a study of OX40 agonist ivuxolimab in advanced cancers. About the study as a whole: The costimulatory receptor OX40 (CD134) was targeted by ivuxolimab, a fully human IgG2 agonistic monoclonal antibody. Intravenous ivuxolimab was administered to patients every 2 weeks at six dose levels: 0.01, 0.1, 0.3, 1.5, 3 and 10 mg/kg. Of the approximately 50 dose-escalation patients, hepatocellular carcinoma was present in about 19, melanoma in some 15, renal cell carcinoma in 9 and head and neck cancer in 9. In the dose-escalation cohort, 82.7% of patients were male, and the mean age was approximately 60 years, with a range of 23 to 79. Patients were allowed to have had prior anti-PD-1, anti-PD-L1 or anti-CTLA-4 therapy, and around two fifths of the dose-escalation patients had been treated with checkpoint inhibitors. Three dose-escalation patients achieved partial responses, one with hepatocellular carcinoma and two with cutaneous melanoma. The point of sequencing TCRbeta in the periphery was to test whether ivuxolimab changed TCR sequence diversity and drove clonal T-cell expansion. The paper reports the monotherapy dose-escalation portion (N of about 56 patients) of the phase I ivuxolimab trial. What the study reported, not specific to this receptor: At doses of 0.1 to 3.0 mg/kg, clonal expansion of both CD4+ and CD8+ T cells in blood was seen between baseline and week 6. Low levels of normalized T-cell clonal expansion were also shown by some nonresponding patients. Which antigens the clonally expanded peripheral T cells were specific for was not determined. After ivuxolimab, expanded clones were on average more numerous among CD8+ T cells than among CD4+ T cells. In the 0.1-3.0 mg/kg groups, partial responders were among the patients with the lowest normalized peripheral clonal expansion, particularly in CD8+ T cells.

The trial excluded patients who had a history of autoimmune disease or who were on systemic immunosuppression. In every dose cohort, peripheral blood was drawn for TCR sequencing at baseline, cycle 4 day 1, and cycle 7 day 1. Samples were obtained from an open-label, multicenter, first-in-human phase I dose-escalation trial of ivuxolimab. Adults with locally advanced or metastatic melanoma, renal cell carcinoma, hepatocellular carcinoma or head and neck squamous cell carcinoma were enrolled in the trial. CD4+ and CD8+ T cells were sorted separately from peripheral blood before TCR sequencing. Genomic DNA was isolated from the sorted cells so that the TCRbeta CDR3 region could be sequenced. TCRbeta CDR3 regions were sequenced using the immunoSEQ Assay. TCRdb took over this immuneACCESS table, retaining in-frame rearrangements with V and J assigned. Such tables are incomplete; in checked studies, under half of the missing clones stem from an unresolved V gene, and the remainder is unexplained. In all, the sample holds about 62,000 clones, and roughly nine tenths of those were seen once. The top ten hold less than 0.7% of the sample.

CDR1 and CDR2, looked up from the germline V gene (reference sequence), are MNHEY and SMNVEV. Unmatched junction bases come to 5, with V trimmed by 2 bases and J by 3 bases. From its cysteine to its phenylalanine, the CDR3 spans 15 amino acids. The kept DNA is CDR3 alone, 45 bases in frame from the first base. The material was CD4+ or CD8+ T cells sorted from blood, obtained in a trial of the OX40 agonist ivuxolimab. The source of this sequence is an adult with an advanced solid tumor such as melanoma, head and neck, liver or kidney cancer. This sequence uses TRBV27 and TRBJ2-7, with 9 junctional bases fitting TRBD1. The encoded CDR3 is CASSLRQGQGYEQYF. The nucleotide sequence reads as follows: TGTGCCAGCAGTTTACGGCAGGGACAGGGCTACGAGCAGTACTTC.